The text below deals with one T cell receptor (beta chain). Its cognate antigen has yet to be identified. Base qualities are not recorded, but no much larger clone differs from it by a single base. CDR1 DFQATT and CDR2 SNEGSKA were looked up in the germline V gene (reference sequence). Including cysteine and phenylalanine, the CDR3 has 14 amino acids. Just the 42-base CDR3 DNA is kept, in frame starting at base 1. This sample stems from a study of T-cell reconstitution after alpha-beta-depleted transplantation in children (dated by TCRdb to the mid-2010s). About the full investigation: T-cell immune reconstitution after TCRalphabeta/CD19-depleted allogeneic hematopoietic cell transplantation in children was quantitatively tracked in the study by means of TCR repertoire profiling. Broader findings and caveats from the paper: Apparently early alphabetaT-cell count recovery about two months after transplant reportedly relied on only several hundred rapidly expanded clones derived from non-depleted graft cells. Over the following months the frequencies of hyperexpanded clones went down, and after one year T-cell counts and TCRbeta diversity were mostly credited to newly produced T cells. In some patients, high TCRbeta diversity at day 60 was attributed to recipient T cells and intrathymic progenitors that had survived conditioning.

The library came from PCR. TCRdb lists the instrument as Illumina HiSeq 2500. Molecular barcoding was employed in the preparation of TCR libraries, with unique molecular identifiers being used to normalize TCRbeta repertoire quantification. TCRdb reanalyzed the raw reads on its own, using fastp at Q25 for trimming and MiXCR for clone calling, and kept in-frame beta chains. Rows with a matching CDR3 protein are joined into one entry that keeps the most common DNA and genes. The sample table contains 250,000 to 300,000 distinct CDR3 sequences; only one count was recorded for around 9.1% of them. Over 6% of the sample rests with the top ten. The sample's treatment or condition label, decoded: allogeneic hematopoietic cell transplantation with graft depleted of TCRalphabeta T cells and CD19 B cells. The children who served as transplant recipients had been given grafts of TCRalphabeta/CD19-depleted allogeneic hematopoietic cells.

The specimen comprised PBMCs, sampled before TCRalphabeta/CD19-depleted stem cell transplant. The V and J segments used are TRBV20-1 and TRBJ2-3, and 10 bases in between align with TRBD1. This TCR was sampled from a boy under two years old with acute myeloid leukemia, due to receive a stem cell transplant. The CDR3 protein: CRIRDRGETDTQYF. The nucleotide sequence is given as TGCAGAATAAGGGACAGGGGAGAAACAGATACGCAGTATTTT.